One sample yielded the 4 T cell receptor beta chains listed below, sequenced in a study of CD8+ T cells in alopecia areata. Collection of lesional scalp punch biopsies and peripheral blood was performed in alopecia areata patients. RNA, once extracted, was reverse transcribed into cDNA for use as the sequencing template. The protocol was immunoSEQ multiplex PCR, while the TCRdb copy is restricted to in-frame clones and leaves out a portion. The profile shows 15,000 to 16,000 clones, about 61% of them singletons. The sequenced material came from skin. Receptors originate from a human donor with alopecia areata.

The rearrangement uses TRBV7-2 and TRBJ2-7; 12 bases fit TRBD2. Trimming took 4 bases from V and 6 from J; bases not matched to a gene: 7. Germline V CDR1 and CDR2: SGHTA, FQGNSA. The CDR3 is 15 residues long. The CDR3 spells CASSSRLAGVGEQYF. In DNA, the CDR3 is TGTGCCAGCAGCTCAAGACTAGCGGGAGTGGGCGAGCAGTACTTC.

The V call is TRBV7-4, the J call TRBJ2-2, with 10 bases matching TRBD1. The V gene's germline CDR1 is SGHVT and CDR2 SQSDAQ. The V segment lost 6 bases and the J segment 0 bases; nucleotides outside the gene matches: 13. There are 19 residues in the CDR3. This CDR3 is CASRRGQGPADANTGELFF. DNA for the CDR3: TGTGCCAGCAGGAGGGGACAGGGGCCCGCCGATGCGAACACCGGGGAGCTGTTTTTT.

The V call is TRBV6-5, the J call TRBJ1-3, with TRBD1 matching 8 bases. V shed 5 bases, J shed 4 bases, and the junction held 1 base outside the gene matches. This CDR3 comprises 13 residues. Germline lookup yields CDR1 MNHEY and CDR2 SVGAGI. CDR3 loop: CASSGQGGNTIYF. CDR3 DNA sequence: TGTGCCAGCAGTGGACAGGGAGGAAACACCATATATTTT.

This clone was recorded a few times. V usage is TRBV29-1 and J usage is TRBJ2-1; 10 bases align to TRBD1. The germline V gene has CDR1 SQVTM and CDR2 ANQGSEA. Trimming at V came to 8 bases and at J to 7 bases, leaving 8 bases not matched to a gene. This CDR3 is built from 13 residues. CDR3 bases: TGCAGCACGTGGGGACAGGGGCCTAATGAGCAGTTCTTC. Translating it yields CSTWGQGPNEQFF.